The present T cell receptor (beta chain) was sequenced within a study of shared clonotypes between healthy human individuals. The CDR3 has 14 amino acids. Germline V gene sequence: CDR1 SEHNR, CDR2 FQNEAQ (reference sequence). V shed 5 bases and J 9 bases; nucleotides not matched to a gene: 9. Here immunoSEQ multiplex PCR was the method, and the copy in TCRdb shows in-frame clones only, minus some. The repertoire has about 1.1 million clones, 75% to 85% of them found once; the top ten carry approximately 0.56%. The material sequenced was memory CD4+ T cells from PBMCs. The subset is: CD45RA-negative fraction. The chain joins TRBV7-9 to TRBJ2-1; TRBD1 aligns across 8 bases. The source is a man between 18 and 29 years old in good health. Some clones in this sample may be carry-over from other donors' samples. CDR3 region: CASSQQGQVGEQFF. The CDR3 DNA sequence: TGTGCCAGCAGCCAGCAGGGACAGGTCGGTGAGCAGTTCTTC.